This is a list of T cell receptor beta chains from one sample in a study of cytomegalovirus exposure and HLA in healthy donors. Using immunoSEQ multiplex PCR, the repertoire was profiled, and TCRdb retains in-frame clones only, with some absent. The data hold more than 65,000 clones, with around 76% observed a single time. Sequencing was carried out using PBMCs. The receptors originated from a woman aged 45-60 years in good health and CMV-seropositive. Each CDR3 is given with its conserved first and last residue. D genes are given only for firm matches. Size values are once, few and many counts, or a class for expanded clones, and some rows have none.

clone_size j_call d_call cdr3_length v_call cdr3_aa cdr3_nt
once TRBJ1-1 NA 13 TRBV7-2 CASSLGMFRGAFF TGTGCCAGCAGCTTAGGAATGTTCAGGGGAGCTTTCTTT
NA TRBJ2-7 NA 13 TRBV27 CASRGQFPGEQYF TGTGCCAGCAGAGGACAGTTCCCTGGGGAGCAGTACTTC
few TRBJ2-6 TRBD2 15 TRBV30 CAWNRGDSGANVLTF TGTGCCTGGAACCGGGGGGACTCTGGGGCCAACGTCCTGACTTTC
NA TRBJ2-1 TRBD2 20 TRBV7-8 CASSLALRLAGVDSYNEQFF TGTGCCAGCAGCTTAGCGCTGCGACTAGCGGGAGTCGATTCCTACAATGAGCAGTTCTTC
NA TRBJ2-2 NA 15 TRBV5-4 CASSLKSTNTGELFF TGTGCCAGCAGCTTGAAGTCTACCAACACCGGGGAGCTGTTTTTT
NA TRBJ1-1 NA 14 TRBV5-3 CARSLEPGSAEAFF TGTGCCAGAAGCTTGGAGCCAGGCTCTGCTGAAGCTTTCTTT
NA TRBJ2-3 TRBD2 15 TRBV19 CASSRTSGSGDTQYF TGTGCCAGTAGCAGGACTAGCGGGAGTGGAGATACGCAGTATTTT
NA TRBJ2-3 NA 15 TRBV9 CASSVDSGGTDTQYF TGTGCCAGCAGCGTAGATTCCGGGGGCACAGATACGCAGTATTTT
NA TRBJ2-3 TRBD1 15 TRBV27 CASSTPRRGPDTQYF TGTGCCAGCAGTACTCCTAGAAGGGGGCCAGATACGCAGTATTTT
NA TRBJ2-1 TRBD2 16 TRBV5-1 CASSPGLAGPTDEQFF TGCGCCAGCAGCCCGGGACTAGCGGGGCCCACTGATGAGCAGTTCTTC
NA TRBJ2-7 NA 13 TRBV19 CASSIGSYYEQYF TGTGCCAGTAGTATCGGGAGCTACTACGAGCAGTACTTC
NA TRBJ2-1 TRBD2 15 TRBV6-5 CASSSPWTSGSKQFF TGTGCCAGCAGTTCGCCCTGGACTAGCGGGAGTAAGCAGTTCTTC
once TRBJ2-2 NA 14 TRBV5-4 CATNPRQNTGELFF TGTGCCACCAACCCCCGACAGAACACCGGGGAGCTGTTTTTT
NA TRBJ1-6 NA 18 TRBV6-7 CASSLGLSPGSYNSPLHF TGTGCCAGCAGCTTAGGACTCTCCCCAGGCTCCTATAATTCACCCCTCCACTTT
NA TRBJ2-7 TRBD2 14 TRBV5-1 CASSASGSSYEQYF TGCGCCAGCAGCGCTAGCGGGAGCTCCTACGAGCAGTACTTC
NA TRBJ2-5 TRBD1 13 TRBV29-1 CSVDPDRGETQYF TGCAGCGTTGATCCGGACAGGGGGGAGACCCAGTACTTC
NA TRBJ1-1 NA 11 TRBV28 CASASIGWAFF TGTGCCAGCGCCTCCATCGGTTGGGCTTTCTTT
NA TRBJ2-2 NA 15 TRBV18 CASSLATRNTGELFF TGTGCCAGCTCACTAGCGACCCGAAACACCGGGGAGCTGTTTTTT
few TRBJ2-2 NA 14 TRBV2 CASSELGVEGELFF TGTGCCAGCAGTGAGTTGGGCGTCGAGGGGGAGCTGTTTTTT
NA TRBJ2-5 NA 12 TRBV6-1 CASSAQKETQYF TGTGCCAGCAGTGCACAGAAAGAGACCCAGTACTTC
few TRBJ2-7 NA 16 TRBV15 CATSLGPGDGADEQYF TGTGCCACCAGCCTGGGGCCAGGGGATGGAGCGGACGAGCAGTACTTC
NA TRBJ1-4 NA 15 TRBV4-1 CASSQEGTRNEKLFF TGCGCCAGCAGCCAAGAAGGGACACGCAATGAAAAACTGTTTTTT
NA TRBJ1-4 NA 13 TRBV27 CASSFQGNEKLFF TGTGCCAGCAGTTTTCAGGGTAATGAAAAACTGTTTTTT
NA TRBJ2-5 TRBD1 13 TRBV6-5 CASRPQGVGAQYF TGTGCCAGCAGACCACAGGGGGTCGGGGCCCAGTACTTC
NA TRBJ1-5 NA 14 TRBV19 CASSLRQDNQPQHF TGTGCCAGTAGTTTAAGACAGGACAATCAGCCCCAGCATTTT
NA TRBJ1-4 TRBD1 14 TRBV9 CASSADREFEKLFF TGTGCCAGCAGCGCGGACAGGGAGTTTGAAAAACTGTTTTTT
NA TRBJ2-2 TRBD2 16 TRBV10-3 CAIGELAGDYTGELFF TGTGCCATCGGGGAACTAGCGGGTGATTACACCGGGGAGCTGTTTTTT
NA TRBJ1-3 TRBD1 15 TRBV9 CASSARDRGGNTIYF TGTGCCAGCAGCGCCCGGGACAGGGGTGGAAACACCATATATTTT
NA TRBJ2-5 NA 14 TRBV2 CASSVGGRQETQYF TGTGCCAGCAGTGTGGGAGGCCGCCAAGAGACCCAGTACTTC
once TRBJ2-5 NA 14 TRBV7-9 CASSLGRGQETQYF TGTGCCAGCAGCTTAGGGAGGGGTCAAGAGACCCAGTACTTC
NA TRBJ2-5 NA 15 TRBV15 CATSRARVSGETQYF TGTGCCACCAGCAGAGCTCGGGTTTCGGGAGAGACCCAGTACTTC
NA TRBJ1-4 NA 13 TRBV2 CASTTGSNEKLFF TGTGCCAGCACCACAGGGTCTAATGAAAAACTGTTTTTT
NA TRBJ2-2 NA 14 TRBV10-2 CAIALGQFAGELFF TGCGCCATAGCACTAGGGCAGTTTGCCGGGGAGCTGTTTTTT
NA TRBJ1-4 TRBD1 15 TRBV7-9 CASSPQTGANEKLFF TGTGCCAGCAGCCCCCAGACAGGGGCTAATGAAAAACTGTTTTTT
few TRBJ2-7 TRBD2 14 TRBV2 CASSPGLAGSEQYF TGTGCCAGCAGTCCGGGACTAGCGGGTTCGGAGCAGTACTTC
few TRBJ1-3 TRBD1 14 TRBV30 CASRTGRVGNTIYF TGTGCCTCCCGGACAGGGAGGGTTGGAAACACCATATATTTT
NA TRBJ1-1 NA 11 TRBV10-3 CAISGRTEAFF TGTGCCATCAGTGGGAGGACTGAAGCTTTCTTT
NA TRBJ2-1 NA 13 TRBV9 CASSVALGGEQFF TGTGCCAGCAGCGTAGCCCTGGGGGGTGAGCAGTTCTTC
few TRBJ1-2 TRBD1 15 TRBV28 CASSRIPDRGYGYTF TGTGCCAGCAGCCGGATCCCGGACAGGGGCTATGGCTACACCTTC
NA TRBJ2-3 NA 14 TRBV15 CATSRPAGRDTQYF TGTGCCACCAGCAGACCGGCGGGAAGAGATACGCAGTATTTT
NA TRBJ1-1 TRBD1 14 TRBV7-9 CASSRTGVNTEAFF TGTGCCAGCAGCCGAACAGGGGTGAACACTGAAGCTTTCTTT
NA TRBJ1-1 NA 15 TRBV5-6 CASSLAPRGNTEAFF TGTGCCAGCAGCTTGGCCCCACGCGGGAACACTGAAGCTTTCTTT
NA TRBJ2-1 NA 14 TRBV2 CASRRDRPYNEQFF TGTGCCAGCAGACGAGACAGGCCCTACAATGAGCAGTTCTTC
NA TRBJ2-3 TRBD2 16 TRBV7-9 CASSPSGTSGTDTQYF TGTGCCAGCAGTCCCTCCGGGACTAGCGGCACAGATACGCAGTATTTT
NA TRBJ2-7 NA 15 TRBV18 CASSPPAQGLYEQYF TGTGCCAGCTCACCACCGGCACAGGGCTTATACGAGCAGTACTTC
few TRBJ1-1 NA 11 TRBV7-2 CASSLAEKAFF TGTGCCAGCAGCTTAGCGGAGAAAGCTTTCTTT
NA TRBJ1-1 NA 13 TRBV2 CASTETPNTEAFF TGTGCCAGCACAGAGACACCGAACACTGAAGCTTTCTTT
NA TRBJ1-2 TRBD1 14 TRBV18 CASSPGQGDYGYTF TGTGCCAGCTCACCAGGACAGGGTGACTATGGCTACACCTTC
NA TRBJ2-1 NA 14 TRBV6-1 CASSDSGLYNEQFF TGTGCCAGCAGTGACAGCGGCCTCTACAATGAGCAGTTCTTC
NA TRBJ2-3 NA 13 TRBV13 CASSLRGTDTQYF TGTGCCAGCAGCTTGAGAGGCACAGATACGCAGTATTTT
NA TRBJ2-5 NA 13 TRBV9 CASSVDRLETQYF TGTGCCAGCAGCGTAGACAGATTAGAGACCCAGTACTTC